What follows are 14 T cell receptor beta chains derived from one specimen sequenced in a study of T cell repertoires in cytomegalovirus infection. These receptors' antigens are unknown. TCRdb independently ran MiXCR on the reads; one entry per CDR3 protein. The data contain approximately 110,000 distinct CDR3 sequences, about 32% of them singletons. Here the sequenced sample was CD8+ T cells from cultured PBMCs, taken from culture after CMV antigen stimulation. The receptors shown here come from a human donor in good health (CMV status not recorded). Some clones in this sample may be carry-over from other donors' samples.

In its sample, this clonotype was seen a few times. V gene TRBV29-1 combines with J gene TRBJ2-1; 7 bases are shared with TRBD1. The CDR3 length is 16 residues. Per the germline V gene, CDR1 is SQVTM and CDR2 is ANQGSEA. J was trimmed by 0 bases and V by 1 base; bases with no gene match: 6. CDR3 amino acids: CSVEASDRVSYNEQFF. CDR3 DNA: TGCAGCGTTGAAGCCTCCGACAGGGTCTCCTACAATGAGCAGTTCTTC.

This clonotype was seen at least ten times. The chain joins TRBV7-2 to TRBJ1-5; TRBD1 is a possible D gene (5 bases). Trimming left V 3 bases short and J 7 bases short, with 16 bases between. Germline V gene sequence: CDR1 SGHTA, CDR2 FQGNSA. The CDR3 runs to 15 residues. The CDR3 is CASSFLSGGGQPQHF. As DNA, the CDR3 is TGTGCCAGCAGCTTCCTCAGTGGGGGTGGGCAGCCCCAGCATTTT. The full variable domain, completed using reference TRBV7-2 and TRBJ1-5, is GAGVSQSPSNKVTEKGKDVELRCDPISGHTALYWYRQSLGQGLEFLIYFQGNSAPDKSGLPSDRFSAERTGGSVSTLTIQRTQQEDSAVYLCASSFLSGGGQPQHFGDGTRLSIL.

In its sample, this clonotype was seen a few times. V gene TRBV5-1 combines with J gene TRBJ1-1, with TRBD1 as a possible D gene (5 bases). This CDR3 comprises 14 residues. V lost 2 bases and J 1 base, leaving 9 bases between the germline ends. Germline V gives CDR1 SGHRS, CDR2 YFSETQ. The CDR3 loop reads CASSLPRANTEAFF. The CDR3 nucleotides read TGCGCCAGCAGCTTACCCAGGGCGAACACTGAAGCTTTCTTT. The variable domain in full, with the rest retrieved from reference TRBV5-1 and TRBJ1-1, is KAGVTQTPRYLIKTRGQQVTLSCSPISGHRSVSWYQQTPGQGLQFLFEYFSETQRNKGNFPGRFSGRQFSNSRSEMNVSTLELGDSALYLCASSLPRANTEAFFGQGTRLTVV.

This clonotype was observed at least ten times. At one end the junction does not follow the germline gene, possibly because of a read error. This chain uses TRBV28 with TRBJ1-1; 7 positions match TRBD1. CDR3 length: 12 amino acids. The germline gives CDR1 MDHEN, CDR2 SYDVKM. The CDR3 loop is CASSTGQAIFPF. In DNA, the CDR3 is TGTGCCAGCAGCACCGGACAGGCCATTTTCCCTTTT.

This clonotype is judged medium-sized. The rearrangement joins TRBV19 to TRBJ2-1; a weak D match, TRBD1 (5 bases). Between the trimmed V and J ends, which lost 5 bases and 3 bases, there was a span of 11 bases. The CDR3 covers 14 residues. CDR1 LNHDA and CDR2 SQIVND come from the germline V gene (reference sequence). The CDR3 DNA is TGTGCCAGTAGTTCCCGGACACGCTACAATGAGCAGTTCTTC. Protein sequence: CASSSRTRYNEQFF.

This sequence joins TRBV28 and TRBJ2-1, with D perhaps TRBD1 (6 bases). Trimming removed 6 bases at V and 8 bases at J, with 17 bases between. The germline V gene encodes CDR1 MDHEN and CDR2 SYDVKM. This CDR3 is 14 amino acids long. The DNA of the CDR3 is TGTGCCAGCAGAAGTGCAGGGGTATATGATGAGCAGTTCTTC. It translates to CASRSAGVYDEQFF.

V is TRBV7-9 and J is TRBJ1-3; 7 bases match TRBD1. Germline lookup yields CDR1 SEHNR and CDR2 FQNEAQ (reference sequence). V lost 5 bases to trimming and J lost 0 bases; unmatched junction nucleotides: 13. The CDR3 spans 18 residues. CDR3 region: CASSRDSNTPFSGNTIYF. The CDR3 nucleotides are TGTGCCAGCAGCAGGGACAGCAATACACCATTCTCTGGAAACACCATATATTTT.

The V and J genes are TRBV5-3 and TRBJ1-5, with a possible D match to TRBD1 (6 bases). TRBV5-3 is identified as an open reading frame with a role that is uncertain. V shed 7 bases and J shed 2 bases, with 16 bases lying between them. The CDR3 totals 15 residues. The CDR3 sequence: CARLKGGLGNQPQHF. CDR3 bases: TGTGCCAGACTTAAAGGGGGGCTGGGCAATCAGCCCCAGCATTTT.

The CDR3 DNA follows: TGTGCCAGCAGCCCCGGGACAGTTGGCGAGCAGTACTTC. Translated, it gives CASSPGTVGEQYF. The chain recombines TRBV9 with TRBJ2-7; 7 bases agree with TRBD1. The CDR3 spans 13 residues. The germline gives CDR1 SGDLS, CDR2 YYNGEE. V lost 4 bases, J lost 6 bases, and 7 bases stayed unmatched.

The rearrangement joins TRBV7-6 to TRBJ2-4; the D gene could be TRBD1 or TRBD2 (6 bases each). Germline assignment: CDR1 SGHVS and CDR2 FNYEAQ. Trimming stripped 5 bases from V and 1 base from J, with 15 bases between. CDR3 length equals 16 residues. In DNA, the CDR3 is TGTGCCAGCAGCGCTAGAAGGGGGGCTGCCAAAAACATTCAGTACTTC. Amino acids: CASSARRGAAKNIQYF.

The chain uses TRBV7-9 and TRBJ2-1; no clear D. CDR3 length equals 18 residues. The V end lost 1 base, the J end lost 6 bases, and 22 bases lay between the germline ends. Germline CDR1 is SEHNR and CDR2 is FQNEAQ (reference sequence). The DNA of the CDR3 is TGTGCCAGCAGCTTAGTTACCTTTGTGGAAATATCCAGCAATGAGCAGTTCTTC. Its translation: CASSLVTFVEISSNEQFF.

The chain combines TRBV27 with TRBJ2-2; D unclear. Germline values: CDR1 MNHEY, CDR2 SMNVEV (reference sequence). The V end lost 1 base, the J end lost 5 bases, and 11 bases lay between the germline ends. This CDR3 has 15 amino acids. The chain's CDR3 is CASSLFQDQTGELFF. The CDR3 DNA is TGTGCCAGCAGTTTATTCCAGGATCAAACCGGGGAGCTGTTTTTT.

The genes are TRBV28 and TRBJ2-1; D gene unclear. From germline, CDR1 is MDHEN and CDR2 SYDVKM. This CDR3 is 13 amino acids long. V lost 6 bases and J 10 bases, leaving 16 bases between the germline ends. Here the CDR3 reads CASSPLGYHEQFF. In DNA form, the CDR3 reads TGTGCCAGCAGCCCGCTAGGGTATCACGAGCAGTTCTTC.

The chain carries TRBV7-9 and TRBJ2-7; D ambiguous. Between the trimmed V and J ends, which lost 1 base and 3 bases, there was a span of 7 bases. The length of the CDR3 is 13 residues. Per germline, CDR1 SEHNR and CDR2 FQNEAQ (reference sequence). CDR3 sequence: CASSLEPFYEQYF. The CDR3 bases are TGTGCCAGCAGCTTAGAACCTTTCTACGAGCAGTACTTC. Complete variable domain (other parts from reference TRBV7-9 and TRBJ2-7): DTGVSQNPRHKITKRGQNVTFRCDPISEHNRLYWYRQTLGQGPEFLTYFQNEAQLEKSRLLSDRFSAERPKGSFSTLEIQRTEQGDSAMYLCASSLEPFYEQYFGPGTRLTVT.